The sequence of this T cell receptor beta chain was determined in a study of breast tumors, draining lymph nodes, adjacent tissues. Study results and caveats: Most tumor T cells seemingly derive from lymph node, then expand in tumor. Luminal-like breast cancer showed significantly higher tumor–nontumor repertoire similarity than basal-like.

This clonotype was detected many times. What it recognizes is unknown. CDR1 SNHLY and CDR2 FYNNEI come from the germline V gene. The CDR3 loop spans 14 amino acids. The ends were cut back, 1 base at V and 5 bases at J, with 11 bases in the middle. TCRdb passed the multiplex PCR reads through MiXCR, listing each CDR3 protein once. This table has some 83,000 distinct CDR3 sequences, roughly a fifth appearing once. Breast cancer patients provided tissue from their axillary draining lymph nodes. This TCR was sampled from a female donor with breast cancer. Some clones in this sample may be carry-over from other donors' samples. This rearrangement joins TRBV2 to TRBJ2-5; D not resolved. Sequencing was carried out using axillary lymph node tissue. In nucleotides, the CDR3 is TGTGCCAGCAGTGAAGGGTTTATCGGGGAGACCCAGTACTTC. Residues: CASSEGFIGETQYF.